The present TCR beta chain was sequenced within a study of blood T cells in healthy people across ages. Study-level background: Capture via template switching afforded approximately one barcoded beta molecule per two T cells.

The second PCR ran about 6 to 11 cycles with a sample-barcoded 5' primer and J-beta primers. Each cDNA molecule, via a template-switch adaptor with 12 random nucleotides, was tagged. TCRdb re-called the 5' RACE reads with MiXCR, one entry per CDR3 protein. The sample lists 1.5 million to 2 million distinct CDR3 sequences, almost 35% occurring once. Study-wide points: A strong correlation was seen between TCR beta diversity and naive T cell percentage.

This clonotype showed up just a few times. Antigen unknown. About 10 milliliters of peripheral blood were drawn from each donor into EDTA-treated tubes. There are 15 residues in the CDR3. Trimming removed 5 bases from V and 10 bases from J, with 21 bases in between. Germline CDR1 is MNHEY and CDR2 is SMNVEV (reference sequence). The chain is built from TRBV27 and TRBJ2-1; D may be TRBD2 (5 bases). Source material: blood. The clonotype comes from a woman aged 25 to 39 in good health. In DNA, the CDR3 is TGTGCCAGCAGTCCCTTCCTGGTCGGGATCTACGAGCAGTTCTTC. As protein: CASSPFLVGIYEQFF.